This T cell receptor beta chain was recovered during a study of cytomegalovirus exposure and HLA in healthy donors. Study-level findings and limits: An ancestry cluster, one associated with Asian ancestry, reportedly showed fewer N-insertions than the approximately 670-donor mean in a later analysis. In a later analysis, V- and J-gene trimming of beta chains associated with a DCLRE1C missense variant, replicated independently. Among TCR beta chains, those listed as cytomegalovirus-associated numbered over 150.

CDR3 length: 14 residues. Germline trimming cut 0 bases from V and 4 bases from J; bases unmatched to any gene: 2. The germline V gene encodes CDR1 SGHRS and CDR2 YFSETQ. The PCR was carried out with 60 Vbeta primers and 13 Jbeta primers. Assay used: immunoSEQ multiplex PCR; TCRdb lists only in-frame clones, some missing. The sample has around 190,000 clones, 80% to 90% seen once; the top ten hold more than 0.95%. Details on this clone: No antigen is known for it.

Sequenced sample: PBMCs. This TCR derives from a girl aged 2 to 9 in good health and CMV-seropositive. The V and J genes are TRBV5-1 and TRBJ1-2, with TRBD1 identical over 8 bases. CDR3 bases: TGCGCCAGCAGCTTGGTGGGACAGGCCTATGGCTACACCTTC. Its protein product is CASSLVGQAYGYTF.